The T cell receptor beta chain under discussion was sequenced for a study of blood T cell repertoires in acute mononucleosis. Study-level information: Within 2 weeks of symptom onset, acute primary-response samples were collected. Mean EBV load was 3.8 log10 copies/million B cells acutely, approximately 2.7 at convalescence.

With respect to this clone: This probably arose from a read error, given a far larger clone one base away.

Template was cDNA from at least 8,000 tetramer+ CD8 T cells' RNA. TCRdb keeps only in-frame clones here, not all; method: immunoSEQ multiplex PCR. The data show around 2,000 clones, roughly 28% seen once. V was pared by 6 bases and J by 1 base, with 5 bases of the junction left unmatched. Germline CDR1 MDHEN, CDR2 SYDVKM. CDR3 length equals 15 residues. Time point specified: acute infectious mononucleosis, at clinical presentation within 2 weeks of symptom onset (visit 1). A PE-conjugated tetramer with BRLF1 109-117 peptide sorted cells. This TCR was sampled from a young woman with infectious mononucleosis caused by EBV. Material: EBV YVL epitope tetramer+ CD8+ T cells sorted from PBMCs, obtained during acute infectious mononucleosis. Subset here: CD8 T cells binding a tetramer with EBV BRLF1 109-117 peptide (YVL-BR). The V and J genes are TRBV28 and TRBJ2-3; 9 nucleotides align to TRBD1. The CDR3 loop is CASRARTGGTDTQYF. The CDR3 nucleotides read TGTGCCAGCAGGGCCAGGACAGGGGGCACAGATACGCAGTATTTT. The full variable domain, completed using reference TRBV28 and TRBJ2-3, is DVKVTQSSRYLVKRTGEKVFLECVQDMDHENMFWYRQDPGLGLRLIYFSYDVKMKEKGDIPEGYSVSREKKERFSLILESASTNQTSMYLCASRARTGGTDTQYFGPGTRLTVL.